These 9 T cell receptor beta chains came from one sample sequenced in a study of OX40 agonist ivuxolimab in advanced cancers. The protocol was immunoSEQ multiplex PCR, while the TCRdb copy is restricted to in-frame clones and leaves out a portion. The sample lists under 20,000 clones, around 87% occurring once. The specimen comprised CD4+ or CD8+ T cells sorted from blood, sampled in a trial of the OX40 agonist ivuxolimab. These receptors came from an adult with an advanced solid tumor such as melanoma, head and neck, liver or kidney cancer.

The J gene is TRBJ2-1, the V gene TRBV7-2; D unresolved. Trimming cost V 2 bases and J 0 bases, with 8 bases left between them. The germline V gene encodes CDR1 SGHTA and CDR2 FQGNSA. This CDR3 is 15 amino acids long. The CDR3 nucleotides read TGTGCCAGCAGCTTAATGGTCTTCTCCTACAATGAGCAGTTCTTC. It encodes CASSLMVFSYNEQFF.

The gene calls are TRBV19 and TRBJ2-2, with D perhaps assigned TRBD1 or TRBD2 (6 bases each). The CDR3 is 15 residues long. Deletions cut 4 bases from V and 7 bases from J, with 16 bases between. Germline CDR1 reads LNHDA; CDR2 reads SQIVND (reference sequence). The CDR3 sequence is CASSKEGEKGGELFF. The CDR3 DNA follows: TGTGCCAGTAGTAAGGAGGGGGAAAAAGGCGGGGAGCTGTTTTTT. The complete variable domain, with remaining parts taken from reference TRBV19 and TRBJ2-2, reads DGGITQSPKYLFRKEGQNVTLSCEQNLNHDAMYWYRQDPGQGLRLIYYSQIVNDFQKGDIAEGYSVSREKKESFPLTVTSAQKNPTAFYLCASSKEGEKGGELFFGEGSRLTVL.

V is TRBV4-3 and J is TRBJ2-1; 7 positions agree with TRBD2. This CDR3 comprises 16 residues. The germline V gene encodes CDR1 LGHNA and CDR2 YSLEER. The J segment lost 4 bases and the V segment lost 0 bases, leaving 6 bases of the junction unmatched. The chain's CDR3 is CASSQDRASGYNEQFF. CDR3 in DNA: TGCGCCAGCAGCCAAGATCGGGCTAGCGGTTACAATGAGCAGTTCTTC.

This chain uses TRBV7-9 with TRBJ1-2; D is undetermined. The CDR3 spans 13 residues. Trimming stripped 1 base from V and 2 bases from J, with 5 bases between. Germline V CDR1 and CDR2: SEHNR, FQNEAQ (reference sequence). The CDR3, as DNA: TGTGCCAGCAGCTTAGGGGGAAACTATGGCTACACCTTC. Its translation is CASSLGGNYGYTF.

This chain joins TRBV19 and TRBJ2-7; 13 nucleotides match TRBD2. The germline gives CDR1 LNHDA, CDR2 SQIVND (reference sequence). After removal of 1 base from V and 6 bases from J, the junction contained 3 bases not matched to a gene. The CDR3 totals 15 residues. The CDR3 coding sequence is TGTGCCAGTAGTATAGTTGGACTAGCGGGAGCCGAGCAGTACTTC. This codes for CASSIVGLAGAEQYF.

V and J are TRBV28 and TRBJ1-1; D is ambiguous. The CDR3 length is 14 residues. The germline gives CDR1 MDHEN, CDR2 SYDVKM. Trimming shortened V by 3 bases and J by 0 bases, and 8 bases separated the two germline ends. The CDR3 DNA sequence: TGTGCCAGCAGTTTCGCGGGGATGAACACTGAAGCTTTCTTT. Translating gives CASSFAGMNTEAFF. Complete variable domain (other parts from reference TRBV28 and TRBJ1-1): DVKVTQSSRYLVKRTGEKVFLECVQDMDHENMFWYRQDPGLGLRLIYFSYDVKMKEKGDIPEGYSVSREKKERFSLILESASTNQTSMYLCASSFAGMNTEAFFGQGTRLTVV.

This chain joins TRBV27 and TRBJ2-3, with unresolved D. From germline, CDR1 is MNHEY and CDR2 SMNVEV (reference sequence). Trimming shortened V by 10 bases and J by 6 bases, and 8 bases separated the two germline ends. The CDR3 is 10 residues long. CDR3 nucleotides: TGTGCCACTCAGGCGGATACGCAGTATTTT. Its translation is CATQADTQYF.

The chain combines TRBV28 with TRBJ1-2, with D perhaps TRBD1 (5 bases). Trimming left V 3 bases short and J 3 bases short, with 14 bases between. CDR1 and CDR2 (germline): MDHEN, SYDVKM. The CDR3 length is 15 residues. CDR3: CASSFPRGLDYGYTF. The CDR3 region has the DNA TGTGCCAGCAGTTTCCCGCGGGGGTTGGACTATGGCTACACCTTC.

The chain has TRBV7-9 and TRBJ1-2; unclear D gene. This CDR3 has 12 residues. Germline V lookup: CDR1 SEHNR, CDR2 FQNEAQ (reference sequence). V was shortened by 0 bases and J by 12 bases, with 11 bases between the two germline ends. CDR3 residues: CASSLALDGDTF. The CDR3 DNA is TGTGCCAGCAGCTTAGCTTTGGACGGTGACACCTTC.